The next 26 T cell receptor beta chains were all read from a single sample in a study of CD8 T cells in ankylosing spondylitis. TCRdb re-called the 5' RACE reads with MiXCR, one entry per CDR3 protein. Altogether tens of thousands of distinct CDR3 sequences are present, 5.5% to 7.5% being singletons, with the ten largest covering about an eighth. Source material: blood, either unsorted or a sorted T cell fraction (not recorded which). The receptors were sampled from a male donor with ankylosing spondylitis or in good health (not recorded which).

Many counts were recorded for this clonotype. V gene TRBV6-1 combines with J gene TRBJ2-7; D gene uncertain. CDR1 and CDR2 from the germline V gene are MNHNS and SASEGT. V was clipped by 6 bases and J by 0 bases, with 15 bases between them. This CDR3 has 15 amino acids. The CDR3 DNA sequence: TGTGCCAGCAGCAGCCTTGACACGAGCTCCTACGAGCAGTACTTC. It codes for CASSSLDTSSYEQYF.

This clonotype has a count of ten or more. The chain carries TRBV20-1 and TRBJ1-1, with D unclear. The CDR3 consists of 14 residues. V lost 6 bases to trimming and J lost 0 bases, with 14 bases between them. Looked up from germline, CDR1 is DFQATT and CDR2 is SNEGSKA (reference sequence). The CDR3 loop reads CSAARGGMNTEAFF. The DNA of the CDR3 is TGCAGTGCCGCGCGGGGTGGTATGAACACTGAAGCTTTCTTT.

The table lists this clonotype with many counts. V and J are TRBV5-1 and TRBJ2-7; a weak D match, TRBD2 (5 bases). The germline V gene has CDR1 SGHRS and CDR2 YFSETQ. This CDR3 is 13 amino acids long. V lost 2 bases to trimming and J lost 5 bases, with 11 bases between them. CDR3 loop: CASSFLGGNEQYF. CDR3 DNA: TGCGCCAGCAGCTTCCTCGGAGGAAACGAGCAGTACTTC.

In this sample, this clonotype turned up many times. This chain links TRBV7-9 with TRBJ2-2; a possible D gene is TRBD2 (5 bases). Per germline, CDR1 SEHNR and CDR2 FQNEAQ (reference sequence). CDR3 length: 15 amino acids. The V end lost 1 base, the J end lost 7 bases, and 13 bases lay between the germline ends. The CDR3 sequence: CASSLVRATLGELFF. The CDR3 coding sequence is TGTGCCAGCAGCTTAGTGAGGGCGACCCTCGGGGAGCTGTTTTTT.

This clonotype has a count of ten or more. The V and J genes are TRBV29-1 and TRBJ2-7; D may be TRBD1 (6 bases). CDR3 length: 14 residues. Looked up from germline, CDR1 is SQVTM and CDR2 is ANQGSEA. V lost 4 bases and J 0 bases, leaving 13 bases between the germline ends. Here the CDR3 DNA reads TGCAGCGTTGTCGGGACATCGAGCTCCTACGAGCAGTACTTC. It encodes CSVVGTSSSYEQYF.

This clonotype was seen repeatedly, ten times or more. The chain joins TRBV7-9 to TRBJ2-1; perhaps TRBD2 as D (5 bases). CDR1 is SEHNR, CDR2 FQNEAQ, per germline (reference sequence). Trimming pared 3 bases from V and 8 bases from J, leaving 14 bases between. The CDR3 consists of 14 residues. DNA for the CDR3: TGTGCCAGCAGCTTCAGCGGCCGTATCGATGAGCAGTTCTTC. Translated: CASSFSGRIDEQFF.

This clonotype was seen ten or more times. The rearrangement joins TRBV20-1 to TRBJ2-3, with D tentatively TRBD1 (5 bases). Germline-derived CDR1 and CDR2 are DFQATT and SNEGSKA (reference sequence). CDR3 length equals 12 residues. This CDR3 is CSQGPMKDTQYF. The CDR3 DNA is TGCAGCCAGGGTCCGATGAAAGATACGCAGTATTTT.

This clonotype counts as medium-sized. The genes are TRBV6-2 or TRBV6-3 and TRBJ2-1; maybe TRBD1 (6 bases). Trimming took 2 bases from V and 3 from J, leaving 11 bases between them. The CDR3 contains 15 residues. Germline V gene lookup returns CDR1 MNHEY and CDR2 SVGEGT. The CDR3 spells CASSYLGQSYNEQFF. CDR3 nucleotides: TGTGCCAGCAGTTACCTCGGACAGAGCTACAATGAGCAGTTCTTC.

This clonotype showed up many times. The rearrangement uses TRBV4-2 and TRBJ1-6, with D perhaps matching TRBD1 (5 bases). The CDR3 totals 15 residues. Trimming shortened V by 1 base and J by 15 bases, and 19 bases separated the two germline ends. The germline V gene encodes CDR1 LGHNA and CDR2 YNFKEQ. CDR3 sequence: CASSQVTGTPRHLHF. CDR3 bases: TGTGCCAGCAGCCAAGTTACCGGGACTCCAAGGCACCTCCACTTT.

This clonotype appeared many times. This chain uses TRBV9 with TRBJ1-3; D is unclear. Germline CDR1 is SGDLS and CDR2 is YYNGEE. V gave up 2 bases and J gave up 0 bases, with 15 bases separating them. The CDR3 runs to 17 residues. CDR3 DNA sequence: TGTGCCAGCAGCGTTCTCCTGGGTGGTACCTCTGGAAACACCATATATTTT. Protein: CASSVLLGGTSGNTIYF.

This clonotype was detected ten times or more. The CDR3 DNA reads TGCAGTGCTCCTCAAGGTTGGGTGGGGGAGCAGTACTTC. Translating gives CSAPQGWVGEQYF. This chain joins TRBV20-1 and TRBJ2-7; D is undetermined. With 5 bases removed from V and 7 bases from J, the gap between germline ends came to 18 bases. The CDR3 has 13 amino acids. The germline V gene encodes CDR1 DFQATT and CDR2 SNEGSKA (reference sequence).

The V call is TRBV18, the J call TRBJ2-6; no clear D. The CDR3 runs to 13 residues. Germline V gene data show CDR1 as KGHSH and CDR2 as LQKENI. Trimming pared 6 bases from V and 4 bases from J, leaving 7 bases between. CDR3 loop: CASSRGGANVLTF. CDR3 nucleotides: TGTGCCAGCTCCCGAGGCGGGGCCAACGTCCTGACTTTC.

CDR3 in amino acids: CASSPETPLQYF. The CDR3 DNA reads as TGTGCCAGCAGCCCAGAGACACCACTCCAGTACTTC. The chain employs TRBV7-9 and TRBJ2-5; D not certain. Germline V gives CDR1 SEHNR, CDR2 FQNEAQ (reference sequence). The CDR3 has 12 amino acids. V was clipped by 5 bases and J by 10 bases, with 14 bases between them.

This clonotype appeared many times. This chain's CDR3 is CASSIRVYQPQHF. The CDR3 bases are TGCGCCAGCAGCATAAGGGTCTATCAGCCCCAGCATTTT. V and J are TRBV4-1 and TRBJ1-5; D is unclear. Germline V gene data show CDR1 as MGHRA and CDR2 as YSYEKL. The CDR3 sequence is 13 residues long. The germline V and J ends were trimmed by 5 bases and 5 bases, with 10 bases remaining between them.

This clonotype occurred many times. The rearrangement uses TRBV5-1 and TRBJ2-6; tentative D call: TRBD1 (6 bases). CDR1 is SGHRS, CDR2 YFSETQ, per germline. This CDR3 spans 16 amino acids. The V and J ends lost 6 bases and 1 base respectively, with 14 bases between them. The CDR3 DNA is TGCGCCAGCACAACAGGGAGCCATTCTGGGGCCAACGTCCTGACTTTC. This translates into CASTTGSHSGANVLTF.

This clonotype has at least ten counts. The J gene is TRBJ2-7, the V gene TRBV3-1; D may be TRBD2 (5 bases). The germline CDR1 and CDR2 sequences are LGHDT and YNNKEL (reference sequence). This CDR3 spans 13 amino acids. Trimming removed 0 bases at V and 2 bases at J, with 5 bases between. CDR3 in DNA: TGTGCCAGCAGCCAAGACGGGGCCTACGAGCAGTACTTC. It specifies CASSQDGAYEQYF.

At least ten counts were recorded for this clonotype. The chain couples TRBV11-1 to TRBJ2-5; D is perhaps TRBD2 (5 bases). CDR3 size: 12 residues. V lost 5 bases to trimming and J lost 10 bases, with 14 bases between them. Per germline, CDR1 SGHAT and CDR2 FQDESV (reference sequence). This chain's CDR3 is CASSNTRAVQYF. CDR3 DNA sequence: TGTGCCAGCAGCAACACTAGGGCGGTCCAGTACTTC.

Comment on this clonotype: With a much larger clone just one base away, this may be a read error. This chain connects TRBV5-1 to TRBJ2-1; D call uncertain. CDR1 and CDR2 from the germline V gene are SGHRS and YFSETQ. The CDR3 has 12 amino acids. The CDR3 here is CVSSLIFNEQFF. The CDR3 bases are TGCGTCAGCAGCTTGATTTTTAATGAGCAGTTCTTC.

This clonotype was recorded a few times. This chain links TRBV20-1 with TRBJ2-3; TRBD1 is a possible D gene (6 bases). V was trimmed by 6 bases and J by 1 base, leaving 14 bases between them. The CDR3 sequence is 14 residues long. Germline V CDR1 and CDR2: DFQATT, SNEGSKA (reference sequence). CDR3 sequence (DNA): TGCAGTGCCACAACACAGGGTGGCACAGATACGCAGTATTTT. It specifies CSATTQGGTDTQYF.

The rearrangement links TRBV7-6 to TRBJ1-1, with a tentative D call TRBD1 (5 bases). Germline lookup yields CDR1 SGHVS and CDR2 FNYEAQ. The CDR3 consists of 13 residues. V lost 2 bases and J 5 bases, leaving 9 bases between the germline ends. CDR3 sequence: CASSLSGQTEAFF. CDR3 nucleotides: TGTGCCAGCAGCTTATCAGGGCAGACTGAAGCTTTCTTT. Full variable domain (missing parts from reference TRBV7-6 and TRBJ1-1): GAGVSQSPRYKVTKRGQDVALRCDPISGHVSLYWYRQALGQGPEFLTYFNYEAQQDKSGLPNDRFSAERPEGSISTLTIQRTEQRDSAMYRCASSLSGQTEAFFGQGTRLTVV.

This clonotype occurred many times. The V call is TRBV7-2, the J call TRBJ2-4; D gene ambiguous. Germline CDR1 SGHTA, CDR2 FQGNSA. CDR3 length equals 14 residues. V was trimmed by 1 base and J by 8 bases, leaving 12 bases between them. The chain's CDR3 is CASSLGVVRYIQYF. Here the CDR3 DNA reads TGTGCCAGCAGCTTAGGGGTGGTCAGGTACATTCAGTACTTC.

This clonotype has at least ten counts. DNA for the CDR3: TGTGCCAGCAGTTACTCCGACAGAGACAATCAGCCCCAGCATTTT. It translates to CASSYSDRDNQPQHF. The rearrangement uses TRBV6-5 and TRBJ1-5; D possibly corresponds to TRBD1 (5 bases). V was pared by 0 bases and J by 3 bases, with 9 bases between. Looked up from germline, CDR1 is MNHEY and CDR2 is SVGAGI. CDR3 length: 15 amino acids.

The sample holds many counts of this clonotype. This sequence joins TRBV28 and TRBJ1-6; the D is unclear. In germline, CDR1 is MDHEN, CDR2 SYDVKM. The germline V and J ends were trimmed by 6 bases and 7 bases, with 7 bases remaining between them. CDR3 length: 12 amino acids. The CDR3 spells CASRAGNSPLHF. DNA of the CDR3: TGTGCCAGCAGGGCTGGAAATTCACCCCTCCACTTT.

The chain employs TRBV15 and TRBJ2-7; D call uncertain. This CDR3 has 14 residues. The germline gives CDR1 LNHNV, CDR2 YYDKDF (reference sequence). Between the trimmed V and J ends, which lost 0 bases and 5 bases, there was a span of 11 bases. The CDR3 region is CATSREALWNEQYF. Here the CDR3 DNA reads TGTGCCACCAGCAGAGAAGCCCTGTGGAACGAGCAGTACTTC.

This clonotype occurred many times. CDR3 protein: CASSRDTGIYEQYF. The CDR3 DNA sequence: TGTGCCAGCAGCCGCGACACAGGGATCTACGAGCAGTACTTC. V is TRBV5-6 and J is TRBJ2-7; D is possibly TRBD1 (6 bases). Per germline, CDR1 SGHDT and CDR2 YYEEEE. The CDR3 sequence is 14 residues long. Trimming left V 4 bases short and J 3 bases short, with 14 bases between.

In its sample, this clonotype was seen many times. The chain combines TRBV13 with TRBJ2-7; the D is unclear. Germline lookup yields CDR1 PRHDT and CDR2 FYEKMQ (reference sequence). V lost 0 bases, J lost 4 bases, and 7 bases lay in between. The CDR3 spans 13 residues. The CDR3 is CASSLGTWYEQYF. In DNA form, the CDR3 reads TGTGCCAGCAGCTTAGGGACCTGGTACGAGCAGTACTTC.